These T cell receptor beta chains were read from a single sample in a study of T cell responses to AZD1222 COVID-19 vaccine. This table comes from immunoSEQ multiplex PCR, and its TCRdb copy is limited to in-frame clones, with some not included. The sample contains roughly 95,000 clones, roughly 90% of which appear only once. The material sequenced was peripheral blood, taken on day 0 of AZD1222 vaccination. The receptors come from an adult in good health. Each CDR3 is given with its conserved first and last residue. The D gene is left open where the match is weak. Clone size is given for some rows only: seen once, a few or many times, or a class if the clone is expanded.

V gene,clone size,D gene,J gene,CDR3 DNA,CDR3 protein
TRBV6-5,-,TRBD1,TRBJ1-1,TGTGCCAGCAGGAAGCGGACAGGGGACACTGAAGCTTTCTTT,CASRKRTGDTEAFF
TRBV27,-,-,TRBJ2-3,TGTGCCAGCAGTTCTCGTCAGGGGTTGGATACGCAGTATTTT,CASSSRQGLDTQYF
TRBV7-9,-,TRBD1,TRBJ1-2,TGTGCCAGCAGCCGACAGGGCCTTAACTATGGCTACACCTTC,CASSRQGLNYGYTF
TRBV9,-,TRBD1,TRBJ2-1,TGTGCCAGCAGCGCCCAGACAGGGGTTAGTGAGCAGTTCTTC,CASSAQTGVSEQFF
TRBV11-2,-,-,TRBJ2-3,TGTGCCAGCAGCTTAGGGCTAGGCGGCGGAGTTAGCACAGATACGCAGTATTTT,CASSLGLGGGVSTDTQYF
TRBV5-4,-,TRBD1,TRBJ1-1,TGTGCCAGCAGCTTGCAGGGGGTGAACACTGAAGCTTTCTTT,CASSLQGVNTEAFF
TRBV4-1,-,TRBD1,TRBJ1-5,TGCGCCAGCAGCCAGAGCCCCGGGACAGGGATAAAGCCCCAGCATTTT,CASSQSPGTGIKPQHF
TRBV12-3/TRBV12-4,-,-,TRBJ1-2,TGTGCCAGCAGGGGGACTCATAACTATGGCTACACCTTC,CASRGTHNYGYTF
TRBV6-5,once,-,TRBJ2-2,TGTGCCAGCAGTTACGACATGAACACCGGGGAGCTGTTTTTT,CASSYDMNTGELFF
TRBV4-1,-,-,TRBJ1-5,TGCGCCAGCAGCGACATGGCAGGGAATCAGCCCCAGCATTTT,CASSDMAGNQPQHF
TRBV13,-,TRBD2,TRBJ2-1,TGTGCCAGCAGTGGGGGTAGCGGGAGGGGAGTCAATGAGCAGTTCTTC,CASSGGSGRGVNEQFF
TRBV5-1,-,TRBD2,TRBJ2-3,TGCGCCAGCAGCTTGGATACTAGCGGTGTGAGGGGTACGCAGTATTTT,CASSLDTSGVRGTQYF
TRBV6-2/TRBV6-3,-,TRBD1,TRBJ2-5,TGTGCCAGCAGTTACACCAGGACAGGGCTACAAGAGACCCAGTACTTC,CASSYTRTGLQETQYF
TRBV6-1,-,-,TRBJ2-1,TGTGCCAGCAGTGAAGCCAAAGAGGAGGAGCAGTTCTTC,CASSEAKEEEQFF
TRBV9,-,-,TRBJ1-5,TGTGCCAGCAGCGCGGGAGGTCAGCCCCAGCATTTT,CASSAGGQPQHF
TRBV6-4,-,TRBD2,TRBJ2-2,TGTGCCAGCAGATCACTAGCGGGAGGGACCGGGGAGCTGTTTTTT,CASRSLAGGTGELFF
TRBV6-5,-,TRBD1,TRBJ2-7,TGTGCCAGCAGTTACTCGATTGGACAGGGGGACGAGCAGTACTTC,CASSYSIGQGDEQYF
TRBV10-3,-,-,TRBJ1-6,TGTGCCACCCGCACCGGGCAGGGGAATTCACCCCTCCACTTT,CATRTGQGNSPLHF
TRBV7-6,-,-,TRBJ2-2,TGTGCCAGCAGCTTAGAAGTGGCCAGTCTCCCCGGGGAGCTGTTTTTT,CASSLEVASLPGELFF
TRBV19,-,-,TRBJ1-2,TGTGCCAGTAGCCTTGACAACTCTAACTATGGCTACACCTTC,CASSLDNSNYGYTF
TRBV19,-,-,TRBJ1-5,TGTGCCAGTATCGGGGGACAAAACAATCAGCCCCAGCATTTT,CASIGGQNNQPQHF
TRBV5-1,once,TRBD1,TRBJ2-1,TGCGCCAGCAGCCAGGCCGGGACAGGGGGCTACAATGAGCAGTTCTTC,CASSQAGTGGYNEQFF